Sequencing of this T cell receptor (beta chain) was carried out in a study of technical replicates of blood from several donors. Looked up from germline, CDR1 is SGHDT and CDR2 is YYEEEE. V was shortened by 0 bases and J by 6 bases, with 7 bases between the two germline ends. There are 12 residues in the CDR3. Sequenced by immunoSEQ multiplex PCR; TCRdb stores in-frame clones only, minus some. The data show 60,000 to 90,000 clones, with roughly 97% seen just once and around 0.2% held by the top ten. Input material: T cells isolated from PBMCs. The chain couples TRBV5-6 to TRBJ2-7; no clear D gene. This TCR came from a human donor in good health. CDR3 DNA sequence: TGTGCCAGCAGCTTGGCCAGTTCCGAGCAGTACTTC. This gives the protein CASSLASSEQYF.